The 31 T cell receptor beta chains presented below share a single source sample, sequenced in a study of T cell clonality in common variable immunodeficiency. The assay was immunoSEQ multiplex PCR, and TCRdb's table has in-frame clones only and misses some. Listed for the sample are tens of thousands of clones, none seen a single time. Sample: peripheral blood mononuclear cells. Source of these receptors: a person aged 18 to 70 in good health.

This clone came up many times. With the read ending 3 residues before the CDR3 end, the germline J gene is used to fill in that end. The V and J genes are TRBV20-1 and TRBJ2-1, with D hard to call. The germline V gene has CDR1 DFQATT and CDR2 SNEGSKA (reference sequence). V was shortened by 8 bases and J by 6 bases, with 14 bases between the two germline ends. This CDR3 contains 12 residues. CDR3 DNA, as far as it was read: TGCAGTCGGCAGGTTCGTCCCAATGAG. Encoded protein: CSRQVRPNE. The whole CDR3 protein is CSRQVRPNEQFF.

At least ten counts were recorded for this clone. Coverage ceases 3 residues before the CDR3 finishes, and the germline J gene fills in the end. J is TRBJ1-6 and V is TRBV2; D is unresolved. Per the germline V gene, CDR1 is SNHLY and CDR2 is FYNNEI. V dropped 8 bases and J dropped 5 bases, with 10 bases sitting between them. The CDR3 loop spans 13 amino acids. CDR3 sequence: CASQAENNSPLHF. The sequenced CDR3 bases are TGTGCCAGCCAAGCGGAAAATAATTCACCC.

This clone has at least ten counts. The read terminates 3 residues ahead of where the CDR3 ends, so the germline J gene completes it. V gene TRBV6-1 combines with J gene TRBJ2-7; D gene ambiguous. V gave up 1 base and J gave up 4 bases, with 8 bases separating them. The germline gives CDR1 MNHNS, CDR2 SASEGT. The CDR3 consists of 13 residues. The CDR3 sequence is CASSEGPEYEQYF. CDR3 bases read: TGTGCCAGCAGTGAAGGCCCAGAGTACGAG.

Only a few counts were recorded for this clone. Read sequence stops 3 residues before the CDR3 end, and the germline J gene provides the missing end. The rearrangement uses TRBV5-1 and TRBJ1-3; possibly TRBD1 for D (6 bases). Trimming removed 4 bases at V and 0 bases at J, with 8 bases between. This CDR3 comprises 14 residues. Germline assignment: CDR1 SGHRS and CDR2 YFSETQ. CDR3 sequence: CASSEGGSGNTIYF. Incomplete CDR3 DNA: TGCGCCAGCAGCGAAGGGGGCTCTGGAAACACC.

This clone was found many times. The read ends 3 residues early relative to the CDR3; the germline J gene fills the gap. This chain connects TRBV7-8 to TRBJ1-2; the match to TRBD1 covers 8 bases. The V gene's germline CDR1 is SGHVS and CDR2 FQNEAQ. The CDR3 extends over 14 amino acids. V was pared by 3 bases and J by 3 bases, with 3 bases of the junction left unmatched. CDR3 sequence: CASSLTGADYGYTF. The covered CDR3 bases are TGTGCCAGCAGCTTGACAGGGGCGGACTATGGC.

Ten or more counts support this clone. The read comes to an end 3 residues before the CDR3 does, leaving the germline J gene to fill in the end. The chain combines TRBV4-2 with TRBJ2-5; TRBD2 agrees at 8 bases. With 1 base clipped from V and 1 base from J, the junction kept 2 bases outside the gene matches. This CDR3 has 15 residues. The germline V gene encodes CDR1 LGHNA and CDR2 YNFKEQ. The part of the CDR3 DNA that was read is TGTGCCAGCAGCCAAGCCAGCGGGGGCCAAGAGACC. Translation: CASSQASGGQET. The full CDR3 is CASSQASGGQETQYF.

This clone was recorded at least ten times. With the read ending 3 residues before the CDR3 end, the germline J gene is used to fill in that end. The J gene is TRBJ2-3, the V gene TRBV20-1; 9 bases are shared with TRBD2. The CDR3 loop spans 14 amino acids. Trimming at V came to 3 bases and at J to 6 bases, leaving 7 bases not matched to a gene. Germline CDR1 DFQATT, CDR2 SNEGSKA (reference sequence). The sequenced part of the CDR3 DNA is TGCAGTGCTAGTAAAGCGGGGGGCGGGGATACG. This gives the protein CSASKAGGGDT. The entire CDR3 protein is CSASKAGGGDTQYF.

This clone was counted only a few times. The read comes to an end 3 residues before the CDR3 does, leaving the germline J gene to fill in the end. The J gene is TRBJ2-7, the V gene TRBV6-1; TRBD1 is a possible D gene (6 bases). The germline V and J ends were trimmed by 1 base and 2 bases, with 15 bases remaining between them. The CDR3 length is 16 residues. The germline CDR1 and CDR2 sequences are MNHNS and SASEGT. The CDR3 bases that were read are TGTGCCAGCAGTGAAGAATGGGCCAGGGGCCCCTACGAG. Its protein is CASSEEWARGPYE. The whole CDR3 protein is CASSEEWARGPYEQYF.

This clone has a count of ten or more. The read gets to within 3 residues of the CDR3 end, and the germline J gene fills in the rest. J is TRBJ1-1 and V is TRBV10-1; 9 nucleotides agree with TRBD1. CDR3 size: 15 residues. V lost 4 bases and J lost 5; bases outside the gene matches: 8. The V gene's germline CDR1 is WNHNN and CDR2 SYGVQD (reference sequence). The CDR3 bases that were read are TGCGCCAGCAGTGGTAAACAGGGGGCGTATACTGAA. This codes for CASSGKQGAYTE. The whole CDR3 sequence is CASSGKQGAYTEAFF.

This clone was recorded many times. The read terminates 3 residues ahead of where the CDR3 ends, so the germline J gene completes it. The genes are TRBV6-2 or TRBV6-3 and TRBJ2-5; possibly TRBD1 for D (5 bases). CDR1 and CDR2 (germline): MNHEY, SVGEGT. The CDR3 extends over 15 amino acids. Trimming stripped 6 bases from V and 1 base from J, with 15 bases between. The CDR3 loop reads CASRRQRLSQETQYF. Partial CDR3 DNA: TGTGCCAGCAGGAGACAGCGCCTAAGCCAAGAGACC.

In its sample, this clone was seen many times. Read data end 3 residues before the CDR3 end; the end is taken from the germline J gene. This sequence joins TRBV29-1 and TRBJ2-5; TRBD1 matches 7 bases. Germline V gene lookup returns CDR1 SQVTM and CDR2 ANQGSEA. Losses at the gene ends were 4 bases for V and 5 bases for J; bases not matched to a gene: 10. This CDR3 is 14 amino acids long. The DNA read from the CDR3 is TGCAGCGTTGGGGGGTCAGGGGGTAGGGAGACC. It translates to CSVGGSGGRET. In full, the CDR3 is CSVGGSGGRETQYF.

The sample holds many counts of this clone. Read coverage stops 3 residues before the CDR3 terminus; the germline J gene supplies the remainder. The rearrangement joins TRBV20-1 to TRBJ2-4; weak D call: TRBD2 (6 bases). This CDR3 is 13 amino acids long. V was clipped by 0 bases and J by 8 bases, with 11 bases between them. The germline V gene has CDR1 DFQATT and CDR2 SNEGSKA (reference sequence). CDR3: CSARDPSVYIQYF. The sequenced CDR3 bases are TGCAGTGCTAGAGACCCTAGCGTGTACATT.

In regard to this clone: The read stops 3 residues short of the end of the CDR3; the missing end is completed from the germline J gene. The rearrangement joins TRBV6-2 or TRBV6-3 to TRBJ1-2; D remains unclear. Germline lookup yields CDR1 MNHEY and CDR2 SVGEGT. The CDR3 consists of 14 residues. The sequenced part of the CDR3 DNA is TGTGCCAGCAGTTACTCGAGCGGCTCCTACGAC. This codes for CASSYSSGSYD. The full-length CDR3 reads as CASSYSSGSYDYTF.

This clone was counted ten times or more. The read is 3 residues too short to cover the CDR3 end, so that end is filled in from the germline J gene. The chain joins TRBV6-2 or TRBV6-3 to TRBJ1-1, with 8 bases aligning to TRBD1. This CDR3 spans 14 amino acids. V was pared by 1 base and J by 6 bases, with 4 bases of the junction left unmatched. In germline, CDR1 is MNHEY, CDR2 SVGEGT. The CDR3 reads CASSYFQGAAEAFF. The DNA read from the CDR3 is TGTGCCAGCAGTTACTTTCAGGGGGCCGCTGAA.

In its sample, this clone was seen many times. The read ends 3 residues early relative to the CDR3; the germline J gene fills the gap. J is TRBJ1-1 and V is TRBV7-9, with D possibly being TRBD1 (5 bases). The CDR3 covers 14 residues. V lost 1 base to trimming and J lost 2 bases, with 8 bases between them. Germline V CDR1 and CDR2: SEHNR, FQNEAQ (reference sequence). The covered CDR3 bases are TGTGCCAGCAGCTTAGAGGGGTCAAACACTGAA. Translated: CASSLEGSNTE. The complete CDR3 protein is CASSLEGSNTEAFF.

The table lists this clone with a few counts. The CDR3 end falls 3 residues outside the read, so it is completed with the germline J gene. The J gene is TRBJ1-1, the V gene TRBV5-5; no definite D call. Germline CDR1 SGHKS, CDR2 YYEKEE (reference sequence). This CDR3 has 11 residues. This chain's CDR3 is CASSAQRQAFF. The sequenced CDR3 bases are TGTGCCAGCAGTGCTCAGCGGCAA. Full variable domain (missing parts from reference TRBV5-5 and TRBJ1-1): DAGVTQSPTHLIKTRGQQVTLRCSPISGHKSVSWYQQVLGQGPQFIFQYYEKEERGRGNFPDRFSARQFPNYSSELNVNALLLGDSALYLCASSAQRQAFFGQGTRLTVV.

In this sample, this clone is medium-sized. Sequencing ends 3 residues short of the CDR3 end; the germline J gene provides the rest. The chain has TRBV10-3 and TRBJ2-6, with 9 bases matching TRBD1. The CDR3 runs to 18 residues. The V gene end was trimmed by 8 bases and the J gene end by 1 base; junction bases not matched to a gene: 12. Germline values: CDR1 ENHRY, CDR2 SYGVKD. The covered CDR3 bases are TGTGCCATCCACGGAGGGGACAGGGAAAGGTCTGGGGCCAACGTC. Translated: CAIHGGDRERSGANV. The whole CDR3 is CAIHGGDRERSGANVLTF.

This clone was detected many times. The read falls 3 residues short of the CDR3 end, and the missing part is taken from the germline J gene. J is TRBJ2-6 and V is TRBV19, with D maybe TRBD1 (5 bases). V lost 6 bases, J lost 0 bases, and 21 bases lay in between. Germline CDR1 is LNHDA and CDR2 is SQIVND (reference sequence). This CDR3 region has 19 residues. The CDR3 reads CASRTDSPRAHSGANVLTF. CDR3 bases read: TGTGCCAGTAGAACCGACAGCCCCCGGGCCCACTCTGGGGCCAACGTC.

This clone was observed many times. The observed sequence ends 3 residues before the CDR3 terminus, with the missing tail filled in from the germline J gene. The chain carries TRBV18 and TRBJ1-1; D is undetermined. Germline CDR1 and CDR2: KGHSH and LQKENI. This CDR3 region has 13 residues. V lost 3 bases and J 0 bases, leaving 5 bases between the germline ends. The CDR3 bases that were read are TGTGCCAGCTCACCTTACATGAACACTGAA. Amino acid sequence: CASSPYMNTE. The full CDR3 protein reads CASSPYMNTEAFF.

This clone was counted many times. The read finishes 3 residues shy of the CDR3 end, and the germline J gene is used to complete it. This chain connects TRBV30 to TRBJ1-1; D is possibly TRBD1 (6 bases). CDR1 and CDR2 (germline): GTSNPN, SVGIG (reference sequence). The ends were cut back, 5 bases at V and 4 bases at J, with 11 bases in the middle. This CDR3 spans 12 amino acids. The CDR3 spells CAWDTGSTEAFF. CDR3 DNA (partial): TGTGCCTGGGATACAGGGAGCACTGAA.

In its sample, this clone was seen a few times. With the read ending 3 residues before the CDR3 end, the germline J gene is used to fill in that end. The chain carries TRBV19 and TRBJ2-5, with D perhaps matching TRBD1 or TRBD2 (5 bases each). Per the germline V gene, CDR1 is LNHDA and CDR2 is SQIVND (reference sequence). Trimming shortened V by 4 bases and J by 2 bases, and 17 bases separated the two germline ends. The CDR3 is 16 amino acids. The CDR3: CASSTPGREIQETQYF. Incomplete CDR3 DNA: TGTGCCAGTAGTACCCCGGGCAGGGAGATTCAAGAGACC.

This clone came up many times. Coverage ceases 3 residues before the CDR3 finishes, and the germline J gene fills in the end. The chain uses TRBV20-1 and TRBJ2-3; 11 nucleotides align to TRBD2. This CDR3 has 14 amino acids. Germline loops: CDR1 DFQATT, CDR2 SNEGSKA (reference sequence). J gave up 5 bases and V 6 bases, and 7 bases lay outside the gene matches. The CDR3 bases that were read are TGCAGTGCACCAACTAGCGGGGGAGGAGATACG. It encodes CSAPTSGGGDT. The complete CDR3 protein is CSAPTSGGGDTQYF.

Ten or more counts support this clone. The CDR3 is cut off 3 residues early in the read; its end comes from the germline J gene. The rearrangement uses TRBV6-2 or TRBV6-3 and TRBJ2-1; possibly TRBD2 for D (5 bases). The CDR3 consists of 15 residues. V was clipped by 4 bases and J by 0 bases, with 10 bases between them. CDR1 MNHEY and CDR2 SVGEGT come from the germline V gene. CDR3 sequence reads: CASSSGVGSYNEQFF. The part of the CDR3 DNA that was read is TGTGCCAGCAGTTCCGGGGTTGGCTCCTACAATGAG.

This clone was counted ten times or more. The missing CDR3 end, 3 residues past where the read stops, is filled in from the germline J gene. Other DNA sequences of this sample code for an identical CDR3. The genes are TRBV7-2 and TRBJ1-5; unclear D gene. The V end lost 5 bases, the J end lost 0 bases, and 5 bases lay between the germline ends. The CDR3 consists of 13 residues. Germline loops: CDR1 SGHTA, CDR2 FQGNSA. The sequenced part of the CDR3 DNA is TGTGCCAGCAGCCCCTCTAGCAATCAGCCC. It codes for CASSPSSNQP. The full CDR3 protein reads CASSPSSNQPQHF.

This clone was seen a handful of times. The CDR3 end lies 3 residues beyond the end of the read and is filled in from the germline J gene. The chain is built from TRBV7-9 and TRBJ1-6, with no clear D. CDR1 and CDR2 (germline): SEHNR, FQNEAQ (reference sequence). The CDR3 spans 15 residues. V was cut by 2 bases and J by 8 bases, with 13 bases left in between. CDR3 protein: CASSLYYTRDSPLHF. CDR3 DNA (partial): TGTGCCAGCAGCTTATACTACACTCGGGATTCACCC.

Ten or more counts support this clone. The read halts 3 residues ahead of the CDR3 end, with the missing end drawn from the germline J gene. The rearrangement joins TRBV20-1 to TRBJ2-1, with D maybe TRBD2 (6 bases). The CDR3 is 13 residues long. Trimming took 6 bases from V and 9 from J, leaving 18 bases between them. Germline CDR1 is DFQATT and CDR2 is SNEGSKA (reference sequence). This CDR3 reads CSAPGDPGGEQFF. Incomplete CDR3 DNA: TGCAGTGCCCCGGGGGACCCTGGGGGTGAG.

This clone was observed many times. The read ends 3 residues shy of where the CDR3 ends; the end is completed using the germline J gene. V is TRBV7-6 and J is TRBJ2-5; TRBD1 is a possible D gene (6 bases). V lost 5 bases to trimming and J lost 2 bases, with 12 bases between them. The CDR3 has 14 amino acids. Germline CDR1 and CDR2: SGHVS and FNYEAQ. The CDR3 bases that were read are TGTGCCAGCAGCCCAGGACAGTTTCAAGAGACC. This sequence encodes CASSPGQFQET. The entire CDR3 sequence reads CASSPGQFQETQYF. The full variable domain, with the rest looked up from reference TRBV7-6 and TRBJ2-5, is GAGVSQSPRYKVTKRGQDVALRCDPISGHVSLYWYRQALGQGPEFLTYFNYEAQQDKSGLPNDRFSAERPEGSISTLTIQRTEQRDSAMYRCASSPGQFQETQYFGPGTRLLVL.

This clone was seen repeatedly, ten times or more. The read stops 3 residues short of the end of the CDR3; the missing end is completed from the germline J gene. The chain recombines TRBV20-1 with TRBJ1-2, with 9 bases that match TRBD1. The CDR3 is 14 amino acids. Germline loops: CDR1 DFQATT, CDR2 SNEGSKA (reference sequence). Germline trimming cut 5 bases from V and 5 bases from J; bases unmatched to any gene: 9. The sequenced CDR3 bases are TGCAGTGCTGAAACCGGGACAGGGAGGTATGGC. Translating it yields CSAETGTGRYG. The entire CDR3 protein is CSAETGTGRYGYTF.

At least ten counts were recorded for this clone. The CDR3 end lies 3 residues beyond the end of the read and is filled in from the germline J gene. The V and J genes are TRBV19 and TRBJ2-2; D assignment may be TRBD1 or TRBD2 (5 bases each). There are 19 residues in the CDR3. Looked up from germline, CDR1 is LNHDA and CDR2 is SQIVND (reference sequence). Trimming took 7 bases from V and 5 from J, leaving 29 bases between them. The CDR3 protein is CASKPIDSTTPGWTGELFF. Partial CDR3 DNA: TGTGCCAGTAAACCAATTGACAGTACCACTCCGGGATGGACCGGGGAG.

This clone was seen at least ten times. The DNA ends 3 residues before the CDR3 does, and the rest of the CDR3 is filled in from the germline J gene. The V call is TRBV13, the J call TRBJ2-1; TRBD2 aligns across 10 bases. The length of the CDR3 is 15 residues. CDR1 and CDR2 from the germline V gene are PRHDT and FYEKMQ (reference sequence). With 1 base clipped from V and 7 bases from J, the junction kept 4 bases outside the gene matches. CDR3 residues: CASSLAQRGGNEQFF. CDR3 DNA (partial): TGTGCCAGCAGCTTAGCCCAGCGGGGGGGAAATGAG.

This clone was seen at least ten times. The read ends 3 residues before the CDR3 terminus; that terminus is restored from the germline J gene. J is TRBJ2-7 and V is TRBV10-3; TRBD1 matches 9 bases. Germline CDR1 ENHRY, CDR2 SYGVKD. Trimming removed 11 bases from V and 5 bases from J; junction bases left unmatched: 7. The CDR3 has 12 amino acids. CDR3 sequence: CALRDRVNEQYF. The sequenced part of the CDR3 DNA is TGTGCCCTCCGGGACAGGGTCAACGAG.